Detailed here is one T cell receptor (beta chain). In its sample, this clone was seen once. The specificity of this receptor is unknown. Nothing much larger sits one base from this clone, and base qualities are not available. The germline V gene supplies CDR1 KGHDR and CDR2 SFDVKD. Relative to germline, V is 4 bases shorter and J is 8 bases shorter, with 16 bases between their ends. From the cysteine through the phenylalanine, the CDR3 covers 14 amino acids. Only the CDR3 portion is preserved as DNA: 42 bases, with reading frame beginning at the first base. The CDR3 regions of human TCRbeta chains were analyzed by immunosequencing. From the authors' description of their analysis: TCRs in the repertoires were compared against a reference library of SARS-CoV-2-specific TCRs that had been generated with the MIRA antigen-specificity platform. Breadth was defined as the fraction of unique TCRs that were SARS-CoV-2-associated, and depth was defined as the fraction of total T cells that were SARS-CoV-2-associated. Using the MIRA data, each spike-specific TCR was assigned both to the spike region to which the TCR was reactive and to a CD4 or CD8 class. Log10-transformed breadth and depth values were compared by one-way ANOVA with Sidak's multiple comparisons tests. TCRdb's version of the immuneACCESS table is confined to in-frame rearrangements and falls short of the full clone set. An unresolved V gene accounts for under half of the shortfall where checked; the remainder is of unknown origin. The V and J calls and clone size are taken from that table; D and trimming were inferred from the DNA. This sample gives roughly 20,000 clones in total; 82% of them show up just once. Of the sample, 35% to 45% is held by the ten largest clones.

The source of the sample is a study of T cell responses to AZD1222 COVID-19 vaccine listed by TCRdb under 2021. Regarding the complete study: AZD1222 recipients whose second dose came at about 4 weeks and those whose second dose came at about 12 weeks were combined into one group, since spike-specific TCR depth and breadth did not differ between the two schedules. A total of 233 trial participants underwent TCR sequencing, of whom 200 to 220 received two doses of AZD1222 and about 25 received two doses of the MenACWY control vaccine. Enrollment into the trials was organized by age into subgroups of 18-55, 56-69 and 70-plus years, and those subgroups contained roughly 150, 30 and 60 TCR-sequenced participants, respectively.

The label giving this sample's time point can be read as: baseline before first vaccination. Vaccinee samples were obtained from the UK trials COV001 and COV002, which included a single-blind randomized controlled phase 2/3 trial of AZD1222 (ChAdOx1 nCoV-19) in healthy adults. For TCRbeta chain sequencing, PBMC samples were collected from trial participants at day 0 and at day 28 after the second dose. The paper's findings and limits, for the study overall: Participants were mostly white British, with more females than males. The authors suggested clonal diversity may have been underestimated. After two AZD1222 doses, both the breadth and the depth of spike-specific TCRs were significantly higher than at day 0 and than in MenACWY recipients. Vaccine-associated CD4 TCRs spanned the whole spike protein, with dominant responses in regions 160-218 and 743-854. In the small 56-69-year group, the increase in depth fell short of significance, most likely because of low power. Conclusions about previously exposed vaccinees are limited because only a handful of AZD1222 recipients were SARS-CoV-2 seropositive at baseline. Reportedly, close to half of the unique spike-specific TCRs recognized epitopes lying outside the regions that are mutated in the B.1.351 and B.1.1.7 variants. Because no day 14 peak-response samples were available, repertoires were characterized only after the peak T cell response.

The TCR comes from an adult in good health. The sequence is built from TRBV24-1 and TRBJ1-2, with the D gene not confidently named. The sample in question was peripheral blood, obtained on day 0 of AZD1222 vaccination. The nucleotide sequence reads as follows: TGTGCCACCAGTGACGGAGCTGAAAGCGAAGGCTACACCTTC. This translates into CATSDGAESEGYTF.